This T cell receptor (beta chain) was found in a study of blood T cells in healthy people across ages. It was with a sample-barcoded 5' primer and a J-beta primer mix that a second PCR of about 6 to 12 cycles was run. Every molecule of cDNA carried a tag from a template-switch adaptor with 12 random nucleotides. TCRdb analysed the 5' RACE reads with MiXCR anew, one entry per CDR3 protein. The data show 850,000 to 1,000,000 distinct CDR3 sequences, about 53% seen once. In germline, CDR1 is MNHEY, CDR2 SMNVEV (reference sequence). Trimming removed 2 bases from V and 6 bases from J, with 12 bases in between. This CDR3 region has 14 residues. Researchers report isolating at least 7 million PBMCs per sample.

Sequenced: blood. The sequence was obtained from a woman in her sixties or seventies in good health. The rearrangement joins TRBV27 to TRBJ2-3; D is possibly TRBD1 or TRBD2 (6 bases each). The CDR3 DNA is TGTGCCAGCAGTTTACTACAGGGACTGGATACGCAGTATTTT. It encodes CASSLLQGLDTQYF.